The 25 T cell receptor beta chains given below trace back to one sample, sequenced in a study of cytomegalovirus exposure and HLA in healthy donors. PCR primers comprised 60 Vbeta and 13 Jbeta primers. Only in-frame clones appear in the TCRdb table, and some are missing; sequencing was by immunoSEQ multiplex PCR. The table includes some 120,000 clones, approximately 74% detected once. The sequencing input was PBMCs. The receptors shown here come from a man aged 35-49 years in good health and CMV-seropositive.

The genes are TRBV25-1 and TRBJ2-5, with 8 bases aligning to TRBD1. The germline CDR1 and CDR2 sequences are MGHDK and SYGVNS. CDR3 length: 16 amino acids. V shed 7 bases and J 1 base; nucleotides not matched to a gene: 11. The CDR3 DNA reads TGTGCCAGCACCCACCCGGGACAGGCGATCCAAGAGACCCAGTACTTC. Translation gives CASTHPGQAIQETQYF. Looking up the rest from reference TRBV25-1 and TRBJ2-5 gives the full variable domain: EADIYQTPRYLVIGTGKKITLECSQTMGHDKMYWYQQDPGMELHLIHYSYGVNSTEKGDLSSESTVSRIRTEHFPLTLESARPSHTSQYLCASTHPGQAIQETQYFGPGTRLLVL.

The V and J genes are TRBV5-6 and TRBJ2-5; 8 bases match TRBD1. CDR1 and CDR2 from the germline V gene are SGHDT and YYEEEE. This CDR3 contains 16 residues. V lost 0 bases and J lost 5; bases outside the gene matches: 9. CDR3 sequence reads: CASSLVAQGAYETQYF. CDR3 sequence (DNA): TGTGCCAGCAGCTTGGTCGCGCAGGGGGCGTACGAGACCCAGTACTTC.

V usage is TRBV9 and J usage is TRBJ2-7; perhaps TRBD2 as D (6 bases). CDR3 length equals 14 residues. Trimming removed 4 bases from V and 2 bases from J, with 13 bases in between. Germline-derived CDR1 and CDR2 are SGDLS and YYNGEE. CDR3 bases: TGTGCCAGCAGCTACGGGAGTAACCCCTACGAGCAGTACTTC. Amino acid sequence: CASSYGSNPYEQYF.

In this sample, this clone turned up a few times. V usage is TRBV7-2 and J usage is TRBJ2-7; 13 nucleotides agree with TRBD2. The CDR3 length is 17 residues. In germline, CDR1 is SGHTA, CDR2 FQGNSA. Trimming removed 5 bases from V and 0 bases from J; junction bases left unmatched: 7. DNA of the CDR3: TGTGCCAGCAGCCAACTAGCGGGAGGGTTTGGCTCCTACGAGCAGTACTTC. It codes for CASSQLAGGFGSYEQYF. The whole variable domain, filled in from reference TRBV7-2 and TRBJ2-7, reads GAGVSQSPSNKVTEKGKDVELRCDPISGHTALYWYRQSLGQGLEFLIYFQGNSAPDKSGLPSDRFSAERTGGSVSTLTIQRTQQEDSAVYLCASSQLAGGFGSYEQYFGPGTRLTVT.

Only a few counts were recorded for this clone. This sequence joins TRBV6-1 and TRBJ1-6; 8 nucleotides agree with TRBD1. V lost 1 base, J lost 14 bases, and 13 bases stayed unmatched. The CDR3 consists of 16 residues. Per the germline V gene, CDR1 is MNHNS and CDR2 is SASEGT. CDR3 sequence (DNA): TGTGCCAGCAGTGAAGAAAGGACAGGGAAGAAGGGGTCCCTCCACTTT. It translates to CASSEERTGKKGSLHF.

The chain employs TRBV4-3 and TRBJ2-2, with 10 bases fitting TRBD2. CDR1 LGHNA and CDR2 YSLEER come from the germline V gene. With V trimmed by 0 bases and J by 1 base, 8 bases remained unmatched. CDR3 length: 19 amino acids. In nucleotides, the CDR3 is TGCGCCAGCAGCCAAGATTCGATAGCGGGAGGAATGAACACCGGGGAGCTGTTTTTT. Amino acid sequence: CASSQDSIAGGMNTGELFF.

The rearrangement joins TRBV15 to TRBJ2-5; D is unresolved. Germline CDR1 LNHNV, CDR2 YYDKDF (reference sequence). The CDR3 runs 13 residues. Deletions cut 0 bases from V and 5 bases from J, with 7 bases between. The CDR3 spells CATSRELQETQYF. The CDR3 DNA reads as TGTGCCACCAGCAGAGAGCTCCAGGAGACCCAGTACTTC.

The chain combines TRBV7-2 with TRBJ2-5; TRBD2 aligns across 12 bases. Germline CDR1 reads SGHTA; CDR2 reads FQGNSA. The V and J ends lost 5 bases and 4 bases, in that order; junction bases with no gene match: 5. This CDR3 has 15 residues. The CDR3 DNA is TGTGCCAGCAGCCGACTAGCGGGAGTTTCAGAGACCCAGTACTTC. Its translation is CASSRLAGVSETQYF.

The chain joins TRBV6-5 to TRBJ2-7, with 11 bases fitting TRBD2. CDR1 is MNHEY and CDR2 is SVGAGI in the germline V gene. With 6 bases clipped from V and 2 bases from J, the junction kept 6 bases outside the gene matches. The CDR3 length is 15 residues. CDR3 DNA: TGTGCCAGCAGCTCGACTAGCGGGAAGACCTACGAGCAGTACTTC. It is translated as CASSSTSGKTYEQYF.

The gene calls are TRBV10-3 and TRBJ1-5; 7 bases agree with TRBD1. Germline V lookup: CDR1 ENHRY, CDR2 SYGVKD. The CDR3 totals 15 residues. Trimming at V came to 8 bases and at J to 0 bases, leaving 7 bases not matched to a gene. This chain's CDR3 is CAIGGDRSSNQPQHF. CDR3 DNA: TGTGCCATCGGTGGGGACAGATCTAGCAATCAGCCCCAGCATTTT.

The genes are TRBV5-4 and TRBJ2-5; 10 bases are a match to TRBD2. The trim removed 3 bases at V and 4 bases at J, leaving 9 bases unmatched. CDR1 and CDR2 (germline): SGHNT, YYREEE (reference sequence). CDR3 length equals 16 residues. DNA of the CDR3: TGTGCCAGCAGCTCCTCAGCGGGGGGGCAGGCAGAGACCCAGTACTTC. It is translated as CASSSSAGGQAETQYF.

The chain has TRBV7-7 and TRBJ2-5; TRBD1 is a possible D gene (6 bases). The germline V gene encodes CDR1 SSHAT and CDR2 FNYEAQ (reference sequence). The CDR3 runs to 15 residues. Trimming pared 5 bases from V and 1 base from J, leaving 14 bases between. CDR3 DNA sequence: TGTGCCAGCAGCCCCCAAGGACAGCTCCAAGAGACCCAGTACTTC. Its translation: CASSPQGQLQETQYF.

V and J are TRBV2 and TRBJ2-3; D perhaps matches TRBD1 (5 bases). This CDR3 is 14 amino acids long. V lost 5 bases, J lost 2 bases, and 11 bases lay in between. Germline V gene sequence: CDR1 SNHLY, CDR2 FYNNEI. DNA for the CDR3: TGTGCCAGCAGTTGGGGCTCCCCCACAGATACGCAGTATTTT. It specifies CASSWGSPTDTQYF.

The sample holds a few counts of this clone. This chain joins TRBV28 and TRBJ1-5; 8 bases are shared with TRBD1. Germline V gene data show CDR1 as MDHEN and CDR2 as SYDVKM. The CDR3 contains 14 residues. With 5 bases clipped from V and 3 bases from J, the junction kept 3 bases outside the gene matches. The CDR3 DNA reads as TGTGCCAGCAGTCCAGGGGGCGTCAATCAGCCCCAGCATTTT. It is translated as CASSPGGVNQPQHF.

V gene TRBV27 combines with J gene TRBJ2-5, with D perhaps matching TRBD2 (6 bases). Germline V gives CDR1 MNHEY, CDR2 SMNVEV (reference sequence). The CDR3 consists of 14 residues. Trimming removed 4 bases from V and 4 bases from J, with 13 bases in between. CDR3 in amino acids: CASSYRDGRETQYF. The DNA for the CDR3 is TGTGCCAGCAGTTACCGGGACGGGAGAGAGACCCAGTACTTC.

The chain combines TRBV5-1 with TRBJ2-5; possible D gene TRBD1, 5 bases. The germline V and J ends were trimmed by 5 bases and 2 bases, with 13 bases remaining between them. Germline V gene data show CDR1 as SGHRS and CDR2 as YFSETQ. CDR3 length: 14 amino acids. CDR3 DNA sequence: TGCGCCAGCAGTAATCAGGGATTACAAGAGACCCAGTACTTC. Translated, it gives CASSNQGLQETQYF.

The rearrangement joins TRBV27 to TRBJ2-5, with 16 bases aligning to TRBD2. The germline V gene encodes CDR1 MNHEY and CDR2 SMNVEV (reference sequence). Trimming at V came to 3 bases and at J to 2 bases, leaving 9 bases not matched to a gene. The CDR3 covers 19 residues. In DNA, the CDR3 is TGTGCCAGCAGTTTCCGCGGGACTAGCGGGGGGGCCGGGCAAGAGACCCAGTACTTC. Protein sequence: CASSFRGTSGGAGQETQYF.

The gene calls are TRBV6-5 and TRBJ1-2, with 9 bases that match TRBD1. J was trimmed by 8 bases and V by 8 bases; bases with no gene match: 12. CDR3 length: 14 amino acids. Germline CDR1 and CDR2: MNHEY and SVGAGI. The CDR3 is CASDKTGGLGGYTF. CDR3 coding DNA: TGTGCCAGCGATAAAACAGGGGGCCTAGGGGGCTACACCTTC.

CDR3: CASGSLNTEAFF. CDR3 DNA: TGTGCCAGCGGTTCCTTGAACACTGAAGCTTTCTTT. The chain recombines TRBV27 with TRBJ1-1; D remains unclear. Trimming cost V 8 bases and J 0 bases, with 7 bases left between them. This CDR3 region has 12 residues. CDR1 is MNHEY and CDR2 is SMNVEV in the germline V gene (reference sequence).

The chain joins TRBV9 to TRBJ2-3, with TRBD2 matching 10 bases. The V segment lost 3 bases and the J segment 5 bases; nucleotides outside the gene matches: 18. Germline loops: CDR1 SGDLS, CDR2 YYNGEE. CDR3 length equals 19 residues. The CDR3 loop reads CASSGGAGGPGGVRDTQYF. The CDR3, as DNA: TGTGCCAGCAGCGGGGGAGCGGGAGGGCCTGGAGGGGTGAGAGATACGCAGTATTTT.

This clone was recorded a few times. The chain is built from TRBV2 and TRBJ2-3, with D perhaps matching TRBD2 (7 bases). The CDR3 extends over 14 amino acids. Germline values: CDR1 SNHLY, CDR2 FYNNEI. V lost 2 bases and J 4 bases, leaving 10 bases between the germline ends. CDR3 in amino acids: CASSERGAADTQYF. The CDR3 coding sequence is TGTGCCAGCAGTGAACGGGGGGCGGCAGATACGCAGTATTTT. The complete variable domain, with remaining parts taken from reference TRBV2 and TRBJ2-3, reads EPEVTQTPSHQVTQMGQEVILRCVPISNHLYFYWYRQILGQKVEFLVSFYNNEISEKSEIFDDQFSVERPDGSNFTLKIRSTKLEDSAMYFCASSERGAADTQYFGPGTRLTVL.

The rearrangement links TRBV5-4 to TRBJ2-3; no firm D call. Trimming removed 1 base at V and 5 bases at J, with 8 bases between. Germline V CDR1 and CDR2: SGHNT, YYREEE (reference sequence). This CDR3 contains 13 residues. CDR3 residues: CASSLTRVDTQYF. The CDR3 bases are TGTGCCAGCAGCTTGACTCGCGTAGATACGCAGTATTTT.

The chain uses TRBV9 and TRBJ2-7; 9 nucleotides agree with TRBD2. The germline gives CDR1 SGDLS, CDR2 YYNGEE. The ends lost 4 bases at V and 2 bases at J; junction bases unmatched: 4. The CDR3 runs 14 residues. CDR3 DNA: TGTGCCAGCAGCACCGCGGGGGGGCCCTACGAGCAGTACTTC. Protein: CASSTAGGPYEQYF. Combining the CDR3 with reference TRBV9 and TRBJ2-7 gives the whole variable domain DSGVTQTPKHLITATGQRVTLRCSPRSGDLSVYWYQQSLDQGLQFLIQYYNGEERAKGNILERFSAQQFPDLHSELNLSSLELGDSALYFCASSTAGGPYEQYFGPGTRLTVT.

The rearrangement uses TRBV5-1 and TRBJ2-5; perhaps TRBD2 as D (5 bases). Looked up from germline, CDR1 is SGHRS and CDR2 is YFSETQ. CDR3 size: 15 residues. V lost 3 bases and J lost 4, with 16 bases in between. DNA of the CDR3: TGCGCCAGCAGCTCGGCCCTAGGCCGGGGAGAGACCCAGTACTTC. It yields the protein CASSSALGRGETQYF.

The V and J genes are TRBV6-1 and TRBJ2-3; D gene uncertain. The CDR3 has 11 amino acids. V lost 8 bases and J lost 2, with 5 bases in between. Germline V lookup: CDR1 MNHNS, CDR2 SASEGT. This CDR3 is CASLYTDTQYF. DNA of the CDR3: TGTGCCAGCCTGTACACAGATACGCAGTATTTT.